This TCR beta chain was sequenced for a study of regulatory T cells in long-lasting Graves disease. The study's findings and limits: Because few samples were included, accuracy may have been lower.

Assembly of TCR beta libraries relied on iRepertoire HTBI primers together with Arm-PCR of CDR3 regions. TCRdb independently ran MiXCR on the multiplex PCR reads; one entry per CDR3 protein. The data contain over 300,000 distinct CDR3 sequences, roughly a fifth of them singletons. Trimming shortened V by 2 bases and J by 7 bases, and 10 bases separated the two germline ends. Per germline, CDR1 SGDLS and CDR2 YYNGEE. The CDR3 runs 14 residues. Stated time point: persistent/refractory GD, antithyroid drugs over 5 years with positive TRAb. The TCR library used RNA extracted from PBMCs. This clonotype came up many times. Its cognate antigen is unknown.

This sequence originates from a female donor with Graves disease. Sequenced here: peripheral blood mononuclear cells (PBMCs), sampled when the disease was refractory, from a patient treated with antithyroid drugs. The chain links TRBV9 to TRBJ1-6; D possibly corresponds to TRBD1 (5 bases). CDR3 region: CASSVDSKNSPLHF. In nucleotides, the CDR3 is TGTGCCAGCAGCGTTGACAGTAAGAATTCACCCCTCCACTTT.